This TCR beta chain was identified in a study of control samples from healthy donors and cancer patients. This CDR3 spans 15 amino acids. TCRdb's table, derived via immunoSEQ multiplex PCR, lists solely in-frame clones and lacks some. The sample includes about 100,000 clones, roughly 92% of them seen just once. The V gene is TRBV21-1, the J gene TRBJ2-5; the table gives TRBD2 as D, unverified against the DNA. TRBV21-1 is a known pseudogene. This TCR was sampled from a human donor in good health. The donor label of this sample is uncertain. Sequencing was performed on blood. CDR3 in amino acids: CASSKGASGEETQYF. The CDR3 DNA follows: TGTGCCAGCAGCAAAGGGGCTAGCGGGGAAGAGACCCAGTACTTC.